A selection of T cell receptor beta chains follows, all from one sample in a study of blood T cell repertoires in COVID-19. The method was immunoSEQ multiplex PCR; TCRdb's version includes in-frame clones alone and lacks a portion of them. The sample has about 210,000 clones, around 92% seen once. Sequenced input: peripheral blood. The receptors stem from a man aged 25-45 years with acute or convalescent COVID-19. The CDR3 runs from the conserved cysteine through the conserved F or W. The D gene is left open where the match is weak. Only part of the rows carry a size: once, few, many, or a class if the clone is expanded.

CASSLGSGGQETQYF | TGTGCCAGCAGCTTAGGTTCAGGGGGCCAAGAGACCCAGTACTTC | TRBJ2-5 | TRBD1 | TRBV7-9 | once
CASSVGQGQPQHF | TGTGCCAGCAGCGTAGGTCAGGGTCAGCCCCAGCATTTT | TRBJ1-5 | NA | TRBV9 | NA
CASSDRPRTGTGELFF | TGTGCCAGCAGCGACCGACCTCGAACAGGGACCGGGGAGCTGTTTTTT | TRBJ2-2 | NA | TRBV14 | NA
CASSLIFEGGNQPQHF | TGTGCCAGCAGTTTAATCTTTGAGGGGGGCAATCAGCCCCAGCATTTT | TRBJ1-5 | NA | TRBV27 | NA
CASSPTDATNEKLFF | TGTGCCAGCAGCCCAACAGATGCAACTAATGAAAAACTGTTTTTT | TRBJ1-4 | NA | TRBV3-1/TRBV3-2 | NA
CATSRGTGGLNSPLHF | TGTGCCACCAGCAGAGGGACAGGGGGCTTAAATTCACCCCTCCACTTT | TRBJ1-6 | TRBD1 | TRBV15 | NA
CASSVVVANTEAFF | TGTGCCAGCAGCGTAGTGGTAGCGAACACTGAAGCTTTCTTT | TRBJ1-1 | NA | TRBV9 | NA
CASSLLGDIRRGGYTF | TGTGCCAGCAGTTTATTGGGGGACATCCGTAGGGGTGGCTACACCTTC | TRBJ1-2 | NA | TRBV28 | NA
CASSHRGLGNQPQHF | TGTGCCAGCAGCCATAGGGGGCTCGGCAATCAGCCCCAGCATTTT | TRBJ1-5 | TRBD1 | TRBV28 | NA
CAWSGLAGVGDTQYF | TGTGCCTGGAGTGGACTAGCTGGGGTGGGAGATACGCAGTATTTT | TRBJ2-3 | TRBD2 | TRBV30 | NA
CASVRDSLTVHF | TGTGCCAGCGTACGGGACAGTCTAACCGTCCACTTT | TRBJ1-6 | TRBD1 | TRBV28 | few
CATSDRQGLYGYTF | TGTGCCACCAGTGATCGACAGGGACTTTACGGCTACACCTTC | TRBJ1-2 | TRBD1 | TRBV24-1 | NA
CASSTWGLAGGVGQFF | TGTGCCAGCAGCACATGGGGACTAGCGGGGGGTGTGGGGCAGTTCTTC | TRBJ2-1 | TRBD2 | TRBV11-2 | NA
CASSLVWTPGNTIYF | TGTGCCAGCAGCTTAGTGTGGACACCTGGAAACACCATATATTTT | TRBJ1-3 | NA | TRBV11-2 | NA
CASSLRLSPGYTF | TGTGCCAGCAGCCTAAGACTGTCGCCTGGCTACACCTTC | TRBJ1-2 | NA | TRBV5-8 | NA
CASSLGLAGAEETQYF | TGTGCCAGCAGCTTGGGACTAGCGGGCGCAGAGGAGACCCAGTACTTC | TRBJ2-5 | TRBD2 | TRBV11-3 | NA
CASSIDGSESSYNEQFF | TGTGCCAGTAGTATAGATGGATCGGAGTCGTCCTACAATGAGCAGTTCTTC | TRBJ2-1 | NA | TRBV19 | once
CSGAGVGQYF | TGCAGCGGTGCCGGGGTAGGGCAGTACTTC | TRBJ2-7 | NA | TRBV29-1 | NA
CATSDRRQGARGYTF | TGTGCCACCAGTGACCGTCGACAGGGGGCAAGGGGCTACACCTTC | TRBJ1-2 | TRBD1 | TRBV24-1 | NA
CASSRRTSQSSYEQYF | TGCGCCAGCAGCCGGAGGACTAGCCAGAGCTCCTACGAGCAGTACTTC | TRBJ2-7 | TRBD2 | TRBV5-1 | NA
CASSYLPGQGYEQYF | TGCGCCAGCAGCTACCTACCGGGACAGGGCTACGAGCAGTACTTC | TRBJ2-7 | TRBD1 | TRBV5-1 | NA
CASSEADRGLTEAFF | TGTGCCAGCAGTGAGGCGGACAGGGGGCTCACTGAAGCTTTCTTT | TRBJ1-1 | TRBD1 | TRBV25-1 | NA
CASSKKRRGEKLFF | TGTGCCAGTAGTAAAAAGCGGCGAGGTGAAAAACTGTTTTTT | TRBJ1-4 | NA | TRBV19 | once
CASSIGGTAHGYTF | TGTGCCAGTAGTATAGGAGGGACTGCCCATGGCTACACCTTC | TRBJ1-2 | NA | TRBV19 | NA
CASSLTDSQRSPLHF | TGTGCCAGCAGCTTAACGGACAGTCAGAGGTCACCCCTCCACTTT | TRBJ1-6 | NA | TRBV7-8 | NA
CASSLPGMNTEAFF | TGTGCCAGCAGCTTACCCGGGATGAACACTGAAGCTTTCTTT | TRBJ1-1 | NA | TRBV7-9 | NA
CASSETGRERQSGVYNEQFF | TGTGCCAGCAGTGAGACGGGGCGGGAGCGTCAGAGTGGTGTCTACAATGAGCAGTTCTTC | TRBJ2-1 | TRBD2 | TRBV6-1 | NA
CASSLWPGTGRDEQFF | TGTGCCAGCAGCTTATGGCCCGGGACAGGGCGCGATGAGCAGTTCTTC | TRBJ2-1 | TRBD1 | TRBV7-6 | NA
CASSGQVNQPQHF | TGTGCCAGCAGTGGACAAGTAAATCAGCCCCAGCATTTT | TRBJ1-5 | NA | TRBV12-3/TRBV12-4 | NA
CASSFLSGGVDEQFF | TGTGCCAGCAGCTTCCTTAGCGGGGGGGTGGATGAGCAGTTCTTC | TRBJ2-1 | TRBD2 | TRBV3-1/TRBV3-2 | NA
CASSLQGSGNTIYF | TGTGCCAGCAGCCTCCAGGGCTCTGGAAACACCATATATTTT | TRBJ1-3 | NA | TRBV28 | once
CASSLRGGPTDTQYF | TGTGCCAGCAGCCTCCGCGGGGGGCCCACAGATACGCAGTATTTT | TRBJ2-3 | TRBD2 | TRBV3-1/TRBV3-2 | NA
CAWSSGNPYEQYF | TGTGCCTGGTCGTCCGGGAATCCCTACGAGCAGTACTTC | TRBJ2-7 | NA | TRBV30 | NA
CASSYSRTGGYNEQFF | TGTGCCAGCAGTTACTCTAGGACAGGGGGCTACAATGAGCAGTTCTTC | TRBJ2-1 | TRBD1 | TRBV6-5 | few
CASSQVAGSNGYTF | TGTGCCAGCAGCCAAGTGGCAGGGTCGAATGGCTACACCTTC | TRBJ1-2 | NA | TRBV4-2 | few
CASSQEGLAGTYLAKNIQYF | TGCGCCAGCAGCCAAGAAGGGCTAGCGGGGACCTACTTAGCCAAAAACATTCAGTACTTC | TRBJ2-4 | TRBD2 | TRBV4-1 | once
CASSQGRGVKNIQYF | TGTGCCAGCAGCCAAGGGCGGGGGGTGAAAAACATTCAGTACTTC | TRBJ2-4 | TRBD2 | TRBV3-1/TRBV3-2 | NA
CSVFGAGNTGELFF | TGCAGCGTGTTCGGTGCGGGGAACACCGGGGAGCTGTTTTTT | TRBJ2-2 | NA | TRBV29-1 | NA
CASSLYGENTEAFF | TGTGCCAGCAGCCTTTATGGAGAGAACACTGAAGCTTTCTTT | TRBJ1-1 | NA | TRBV7-8 | NA
CASSPHRLAMSVETQYF | TGTGCCAGCAGTCCCCACAGACTAGCGATGAGTGTGGAGACCCAGTACTTC | TRBJ2-5 | TRBD2 | TRBV27 | NA
CAWTTGQGGPGEKLFF | TGTGCCTGGACCACGGGACAGGGGGGCCCAGGGGAAAAACTGTTTTTT | TRBJ1-4 | TRBD1 | TRBV30 | once
CASSPFDPGDYEQYF | TGTGCCAGCAGTCCCTTCGACCCCGGAGACTACGAGCAGTACTTC | TRBJ2-7 | NA | TRBV14 | NA
CATKTSNQPQHF | TGTGCCACCAAGACATCTAATCAGCCCCAGCATTTT | TRBJ1-5 | NA | TRBV6-5 | NA
CASSFRLAGAGDTQYF | TGTGCCAGCTCATTTCGACTAGCGGGAGCAGGAGATACGCAGTATTTT | TRBJ2-3 | TRBD2 | TRBV18 | NA
CSVAGTGRTFGQFF | TGCAGCGTTGCAGGGACAGGGCGGACCTTCGGGCAGTTCTTC | TRBJ2-1 | TRBD1 | TRBV29-1 | NA
CGSTRGSGTDTQYF | TGTGGCAGTACAAGGGGCAGTGGCACAGATACGCAGTATTTT | TRBJ2-3 | NA | TRBV19 | NA
CASSSAGTSGSTDTDTQYF | TGCGCCAGCAGCTCCGCCGGGACTAGCGGGAGTACGGACACAGATACGCAGTATTTT | TRBJ2-3 | TRBD2 | TRBV4-1 | NA
CASSLDGGNTEAFF | TGTGCCAGCAGCTTAGACGGCGGGAACACTGAAGCTTTCTTT | TRBJ1-1 | NA | TRBV7-6 | NA
CAISESGTATSYEQYF | TGTGCCATCAGTGAGTCGGGTACAGCCACTTCCTACGAGCAGTACTTC | TRBJ2-7 | NA | TRBV10-3 | NA
CASSPRTGTEAFF | TGTGCCAGCAGTCCCAGGACAGGCACTGAAGCTTTCTTT | TRBJ1-1 | TRBD1 | TRBV6-6 | NA
CASSPQTGFNEQFF | TGTGCCAGCTCACCTCAAACAGGGTTCAATGAGCAGTTCTTC | TRBJ2-1 | NA | TRBV18 | few
CASSLQGARYGYTF | TGTGCCAGCAGCTTACAGGGGGCTCGTTATGGCTACACCTTC | TRBJ1-2 | TRBD1 | TRBV7-9 | NA
CASSAPRGPLHF | TGTGCCAGCAGTGCCCCTCGGGGGCCCCTCCACTTT | TRBJ1-6 | NA | TRBV28 | few
CASSPLRGQRNSPLHF | TGTGCCAGCAGTCCGCTTAGGGGGCAGAGAAATTCACCCCTCCACTTT | TRBJ1-6 | TRBD1 | TRBV27 | NA
CASSPNPTSGQETQYF | TGCGCCAGCAGCCCGAACCCGACTAGCGGTCAAGAGACCCAGTACTTC | TRBJ2-5 | TRBD2 | TRBV5-1 | NA
CASSLDKHYEQYF | TGCGCCAGCAGCTTGGACAAACACTACGAGCAGTACTTC | TRBJ2-7 | NA | TRBV5-1 | NA
CATSRDTVPPDTIYF | TGTGCCACCAGCAGAGATACCGTACCCCCAGACACCATATATTTT | TRBJ1-3 | NA | TRBV15 | NA
CASSMGSTEAFF | TGTGCCAGCAGTATGGGGAGCACTGAAGCTTTCTTT | TRBJ1-1 | NA | TRBV6-5 | NA